The 14 T cell receptor beta chains given below trace back to one sample, sequenced in a study of response to subunit inactivated influenza vaccine. Via MiXCR, TCRdb re-called the RT-PCR reads, giving one row per CDR3 protein. Altogether a few hundred thousand distinct CDR3 sequences are present, around 7.9% being singletons, with the ten largest covering over 10%. This specimen was PBMCs from blood, taken around 2 years after vaccination. These receptors came from a man between 50 and 75 years old who received an inactivated influenza vaccine.

The rearrangement links TRBV4-1 to TRBJ1-6, with unresolved D. The CDR3 has 16 residues. Germline loops: CDR1 MGHRA, CDR2 YSYEKL. Trimming removed 1 base from V and 4 bases from J, with 11 bases in between. CDR3 in amino acids: CASSQVELKYNSPLHF. Here the CDR3 DNA reads TGCGCCAGCAGCCAAGTAGAGTTGAAGTATAATTCACCCCTCCACTTT.

This clonotype was seen ten or more times. The chain carries TRBV5-1 and TRBJ2-5, with TRBD1 identical over 9 bases. This CDR3 has 13 residues. Per germline, CDR1 SGHRS and CDR2 YFSETQ. V gave up 4 bases and J gave up 7 bases; unmatched junction bases: 5. Here the CDR3 reads CASSPGQGVTQYF. DNA for the CDR3: TGCGCCAGCAGCCCGGGACAGGGAGTGACCCAGTACTTC.

This clonotype was counted between two and nine times. This rearrangement joins TRBV20-1 to TRBJ2-4; possibly TRBD2 for D (6 bases). The germline V gene has CDR1 DFQATT and CDR2 SNEGSKA (reference sequence). V was cut by 4 bases and J by 1 base, with 11 bases left in between. The CDR3 runs to 14 residues. CDR3 sequence reads: CSAKREAAKNIQYF. The CDR3 bases are TGCAGTGCTAAGAGGGAGGCTGCCAAAAACATTCAGTACTTC.

CDR3 DNA sequence: TGTGCCAGCAGTCCATCCGGGACAGGGGTCTATAGCAATCAGCCCCAGCATTTT. This codes for CASSPSGTGVYSNQPQHF. The V gene is TRBV27, the J gene TRBJ1-5; 10 bases match TRBD1. The CDR3 is 18 residues long. Germline V CDR1 and CDR2: MNHEY, SMNVEV (reference sequence). With 5 bases clipped from V and 0 bases from J, the junction kept 10 bases outside the gene matches.

This clonotype was counted at least ten times. This rearrangement joins TRBV20-1 to TRBJ2-1, with 13 bases that match TRBD2. Trimming at V came to 7 bases and at J to 5 bases, leaving 2 bases not matched to a gene. The germline gives CDR1 DFQATT, CDR2 SNEGSKA (reference sequence). This CDR3 spans 13 amino acids. The CDR3 is CSGGTSGNNEQFF. As DNA, the CDR3 is TGCAGTGGGGGGACTAGCGGGAACAATGAGCAGTTCTTC.

The chain links TRBV28 to TRBJ2-2; D not resolved. V lost 5 bases and J 6 bases, leaving 4 bases between the germline ends. This CDR3 is 11 amino acids long. CDR1 is MDHEN and CDR2 is SYDVKM in the germline V gene. The chain's CDR3 is CASSASGELFF. CDR3 DNA sequence: TGTGCCAGCAGTGCCTCCGGGGAGCTGTTTTTT.

This clonotype was seen repeatedly, ten times or more. The genes are TRBV18 and TRBJ2-2, with no clear D. Germline values: CDR1 KGHSH, CDR2 LQKENI. The CDR3 length is 14 residues. Trimming left V 8 bases short and J 0 bases short, with 10 bases between. This CDR3 reads CASSPRTNTGELFF. Here the CDR3 DNA reads TGTGCCAGCAGCCCGAGAACGAACACCGGGGAGCTGTTTTTT.

V and J are TRBV7-2 and TRBJ2-5; TRBD1 aligns across 11 bases. The CDR3 spans 15 residues. From germline, CDR1 is SGHTA and CDR2 FQGNSA. The junction had 6 bases not matched to a gene; V was cut back by 4 bases and J by 5 bases. The CDR3 spells CASSWGTGGVETQYF. The DNA of the CDR3 is TGTGCCAGCAGCTGGGGGACAGGGGGAGTTGAGACCCAGTACTTC.

The J gene is TRBJ1-1, the V gene TRBV28; D ambiguous. The CDR3 contains 15 residues. CDR1 and CDR2 from the germline V gene are MDHEN and SYDVKM. Trimming took 2 bases from V and 5 from J, leaving 15 bases between them. CDR3 in amino acids: CASSLLPGGGTEAFF. The CDR3 DNA reads as TGTGCCAGCAGTTTACTCCCAGGAGGTGGAACTGAAGCTTTCTTT.

This clonotype was seen ten or more times. This sequence joins TRBV7-7 and TRBJ2-7; TRBD2 agrees at 9 bases. The germline V gene encodes CDR1 SSHAT and CDR2 FNYEAQ (reference sequence). V shed 0 bases and J 2 bases; nucleotides not matched to a gene: 8. The CDR3 consists of 17 residues. CDR3 region: CASSLAFDSSGTYEQYF. The CDR3 DNA follows: TGTGCCAGCAGCTTAGCGTTCGACTCTAGCGGGACCTACGAGCAGTACTTC.

This clonotype came up a few times. The chain links TRBV6-2 or TRBV6-3 to TRBJ2-1; unclear D gene. The germline V and J ends were trimmed by 7 bases and 4 bases, with 20 bases remaining between them. The CDR3 totals 16 residues. In germline, CDR1 is MNHEY, CDR2 SVGEGT. CDR3 coding DNA: TGTGCCAGCAACCCTGGCGGTGGCCGAATGTACAATGAGCAGTTCTTC. It is translated as CASNPGGGRMYNEQFF.

This clonotype was observed a handful of times. J is TRBJ2-3 and V is TRBV29-1; D is possibly TRBD1 (6 bases). Germline V gene sequence: CDR1 SQVTM, CDR2 ANQGSEA. V was pared by 6 bases and J by 2 bases, with 9 bases between. This CDR3 is 12 amino acids long. CDR3 coding DNA: TGCAGCGTAGGACAGCACACAGATACGCAGTATTTT. This translates into CSVGQHTDTQYF.

The V gene is TRBV4-2, the J gene TRBJ1-2; D may be TRBD1 (6 bases). With 0 bases removed from V and 6 bases from J, the gap between germline ends came to 14 bases. The CDR3 extends over 15 amino acids. Per germline, CDR1 LGHNA and CDR2 YNFKEQ. Written as DNA, the CDR3 is TGTGCCAGCAGCCAAGATCATTACAGGGTCAATGGCTACACCTTC. This translates into CASSQDHYRVNGYTF.

V usage is TRBV6-5 and J usage is TRBJ2-3; D may be TRBD2 (5 bases). The germline V gene has CDR1 MNHEY and CDR2 SVGAGI. The CDR3 covers 12 residues. Trimming pared 10 bases from V and 8 bases from J, leaving 16 bases between. The CDR3, as DNA: TGTGCCACCCAGCCAGCCGAGGGTACGCAGTATTTT. It encodes CATQPAEGTQYF.